This TCR beta chain was retrieved from a study of blood T cells in healthy people across ages. Study-wide background: With template switching, about one barcoded beta molecule was captured per two T cells.

Sample-barcoded 5' priming and a J-beta primer mix drove a second PCR of 7 to 11 cycles. One entry per CDR3 protein, called by TCRdb with MiXCR from the 5' RACE reads. This table has 600,000 to 850,000 distinct CDR3 sequences, more than 40% appearing once. This CDR3 has 14 amino acids. Trimming stripped 2 bases from V and 2 bases from J, with 12 bases between. Per germline, CDR1 SQVTM and CDR2 ANQGSEA. Sequenced input: blood. The chain is built from TRBV29-1 and TRBJ1-2, with D maybe TRBD1 (6 bases). The TCR was taken from a woman aged 60-75 years in good health. CDR3 bases: TGCAGCGTTGAACGGGGGGCCGAGAACTATGGCTACACCTTC. Amino acids: CSVERGAENYGYTF.